This record covers a single T cell receptor beta chain. Its specificity is unknown. Measured with immunoSEQ multiplex PCR; TCRdb has only the in-frame clones, and not every one. The sample holds around 65,000 clones, 88% seen once. The sample comes from a study of OX40 agonist ivuxolimab in advanced cancers. Study findings and constraints: Among the lowest peripheral clonal expansion occurred in 0.1-3.0 mg/kg partial responders.

The V end lost 3 bases, the J end lost 5 bases, and 11 bases lay between the germline ends. Germline V gene lookup returns CDR1 SGHRS and CDR2 YFSETQ. CDR3 length equals 13 residues. The sequenced sample was CD4+ or CD8+ T cells sorted from blood, obtained in a trial of the OX40 agonist ivuxolimab. The chain couples TRBV5-1 to TRBJ1-2; D ambiguous. This receptor was identified in an adult with an advanced solid tumor such as melanoma, head and neck, liver or kidney cancer. Here the CDR3 reads CASSSPPEYGYTF. The CDR3 nucleotides read TGCGCCAGCAGCTCCCCACCCGAATATGGCTACACCTTC.